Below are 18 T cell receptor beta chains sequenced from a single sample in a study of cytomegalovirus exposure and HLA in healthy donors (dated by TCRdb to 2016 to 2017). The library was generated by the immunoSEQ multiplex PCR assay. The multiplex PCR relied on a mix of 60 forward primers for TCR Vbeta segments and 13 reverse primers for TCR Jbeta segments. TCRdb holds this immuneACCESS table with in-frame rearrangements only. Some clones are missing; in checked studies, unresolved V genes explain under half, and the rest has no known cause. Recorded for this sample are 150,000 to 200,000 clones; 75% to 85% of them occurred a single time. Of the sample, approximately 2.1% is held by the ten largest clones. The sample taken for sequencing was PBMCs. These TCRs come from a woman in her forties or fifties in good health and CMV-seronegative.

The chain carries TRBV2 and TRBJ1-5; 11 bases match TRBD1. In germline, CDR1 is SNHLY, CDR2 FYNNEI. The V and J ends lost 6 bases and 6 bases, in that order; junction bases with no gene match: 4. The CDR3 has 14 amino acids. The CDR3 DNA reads TGTGCCAGCAGGGGACAGGGGGGACGTCAGCCCCAGCATTTT. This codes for CASRGQGGRQPQHF.

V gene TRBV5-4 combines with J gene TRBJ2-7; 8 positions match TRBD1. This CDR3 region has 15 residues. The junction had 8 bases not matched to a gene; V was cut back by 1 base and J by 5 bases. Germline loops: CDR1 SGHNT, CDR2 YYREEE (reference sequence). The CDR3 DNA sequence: TGTGCCAGCAGCTTGTTAACAGGGGGTTCCAACGAGCAGTACTTC. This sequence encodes CASSLLTGGSNEQYF.

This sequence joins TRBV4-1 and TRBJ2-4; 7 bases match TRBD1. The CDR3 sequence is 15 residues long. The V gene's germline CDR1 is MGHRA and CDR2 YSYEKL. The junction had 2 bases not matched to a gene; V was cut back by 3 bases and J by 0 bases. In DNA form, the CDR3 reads TGCGCCAGCAGCCAGGGACAGTTAGCCAAAAACATTCAGTACTTC. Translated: CASSQGQLAKNIQYF.

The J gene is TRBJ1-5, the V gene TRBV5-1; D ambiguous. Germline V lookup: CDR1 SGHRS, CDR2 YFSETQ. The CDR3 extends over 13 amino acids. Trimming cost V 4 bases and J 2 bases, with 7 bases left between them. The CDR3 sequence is CASSPQGNQPQHF. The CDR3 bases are TGCGCCAGCAGCCCCCAGGGCAATCAGCCCCAGCATTTT. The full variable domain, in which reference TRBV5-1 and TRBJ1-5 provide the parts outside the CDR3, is KAGVTQTPRYLIKTRGQQVTLSCSPISGHRSVSWYQQTPGQGLQFLFEYFSETQRNKGNFPGRFSGRQFSNSRSEMNVSTLELGDSALYLCASSPQGNQPQHFGDGTRLSIL.

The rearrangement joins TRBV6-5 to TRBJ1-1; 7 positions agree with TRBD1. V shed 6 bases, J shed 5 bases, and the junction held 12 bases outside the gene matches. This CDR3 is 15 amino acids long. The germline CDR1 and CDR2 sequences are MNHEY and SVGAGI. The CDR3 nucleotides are TGTGCCAGCAGGATTAAACAGGGGCGGTGGACTGAAGCTTTCTTT. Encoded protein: CASRIKQGRWTEAFF.

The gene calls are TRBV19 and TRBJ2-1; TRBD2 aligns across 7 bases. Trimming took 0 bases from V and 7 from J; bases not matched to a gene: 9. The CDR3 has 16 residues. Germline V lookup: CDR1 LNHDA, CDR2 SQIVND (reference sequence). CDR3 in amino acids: CASSIDWGEGRNEQFF. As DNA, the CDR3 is TGTGCCAGTAGTATAGATTGGGGGGAGGGCCGAAATGAGCAGTTCTTC.

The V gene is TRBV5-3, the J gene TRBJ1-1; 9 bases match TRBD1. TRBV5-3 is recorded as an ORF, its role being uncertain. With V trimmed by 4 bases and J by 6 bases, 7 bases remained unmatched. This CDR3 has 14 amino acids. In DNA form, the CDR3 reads TGTGCCAGAAGCGTCCGGGACAGGGTCGCTGAAGCTTTCTTT. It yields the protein CARSVRDRVAEAFF.

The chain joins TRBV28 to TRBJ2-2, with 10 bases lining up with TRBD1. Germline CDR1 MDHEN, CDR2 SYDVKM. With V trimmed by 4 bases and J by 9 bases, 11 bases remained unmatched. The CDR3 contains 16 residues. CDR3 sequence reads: CASSSSRQGAARELFF. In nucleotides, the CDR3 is TGTGCCAGCAGTTCGAGTAGACAGGGGGCGGCCAGGGAGCTGTTTTTT.

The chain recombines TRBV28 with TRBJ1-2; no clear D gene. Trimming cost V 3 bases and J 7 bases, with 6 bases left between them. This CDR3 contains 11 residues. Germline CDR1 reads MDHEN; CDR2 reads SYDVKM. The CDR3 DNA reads TGTGCCAGCAGTTTGTCTTCTGGCTACACCTTC. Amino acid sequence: CASSLSSGYTF.

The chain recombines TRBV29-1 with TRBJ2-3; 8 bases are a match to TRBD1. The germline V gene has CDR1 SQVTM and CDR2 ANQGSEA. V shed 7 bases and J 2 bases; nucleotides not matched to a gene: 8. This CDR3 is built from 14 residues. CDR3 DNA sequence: TGCAGCGGGGGACAGGTTGGGAACACAGATACGCAGTATTTT. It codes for CSGGQVGNTDTQYF.

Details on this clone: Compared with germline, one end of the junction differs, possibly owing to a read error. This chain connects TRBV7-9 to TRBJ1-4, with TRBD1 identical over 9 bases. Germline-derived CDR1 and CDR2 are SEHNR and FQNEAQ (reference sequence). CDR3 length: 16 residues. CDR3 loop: CSSSSTLGTGSEKLFF. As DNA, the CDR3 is TGTTCCAGCAGCTCCACACTAGGGACAGGGAGTGAAAAACTGTTTTTT.

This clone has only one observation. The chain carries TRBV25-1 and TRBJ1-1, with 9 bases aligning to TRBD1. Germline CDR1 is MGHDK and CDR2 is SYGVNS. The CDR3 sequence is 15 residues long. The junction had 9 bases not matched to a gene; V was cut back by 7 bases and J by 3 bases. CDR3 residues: CASTSGTGWYTEAFF. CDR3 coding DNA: TGTGCCAGCACATCGGGGACAGGGTGGTACACTGAAGCTTTCTTT.

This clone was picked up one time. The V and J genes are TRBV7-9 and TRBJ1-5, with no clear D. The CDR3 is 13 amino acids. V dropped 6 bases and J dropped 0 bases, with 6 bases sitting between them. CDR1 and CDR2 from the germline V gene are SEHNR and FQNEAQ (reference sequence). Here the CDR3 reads CASSFYSNQPQHF. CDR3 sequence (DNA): TGTGCCAGCAGTTTCTATAGCAATCAGCCCCAGCATTTT.

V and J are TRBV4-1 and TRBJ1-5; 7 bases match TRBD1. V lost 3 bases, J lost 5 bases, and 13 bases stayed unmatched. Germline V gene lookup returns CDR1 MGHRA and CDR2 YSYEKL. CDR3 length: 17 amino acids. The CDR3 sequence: CASSQRAQGRGDQPQHF. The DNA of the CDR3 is TGCGCCAGCAGCCAGAGGGCACAGGGGCGAGGGGATCAGCCCCAGCATTTT.

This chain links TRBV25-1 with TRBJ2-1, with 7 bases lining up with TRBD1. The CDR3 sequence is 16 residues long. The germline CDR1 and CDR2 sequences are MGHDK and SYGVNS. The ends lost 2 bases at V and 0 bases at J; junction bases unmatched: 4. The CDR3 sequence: CASSEEQGRSYNEQFF. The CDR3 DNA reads TGTGCCAGCAGTGAAGAACAGGGGCGCTCCTACAATGAGCAGTTCTTC.

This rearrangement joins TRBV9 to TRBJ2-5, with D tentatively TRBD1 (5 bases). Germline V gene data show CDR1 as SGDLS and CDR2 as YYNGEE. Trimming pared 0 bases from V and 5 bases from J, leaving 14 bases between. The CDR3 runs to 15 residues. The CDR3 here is CASSVEGWDGETQYF. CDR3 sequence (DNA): TGTGCCAGCAGCGTAGAGGGGTGGGATGGGGAGACCCAGTACTTC.

The CDR3: CASSQDMGGGGTGELFF. In DNA form, the CDR3 reads TGCGCCAGCAGCCAAGATATGGGGGGGGGTGGAACCGGGGAGCTGTTTTTT. The chain couples TRBV4-3 to TRBJ2-2; the match to TRBD2 covers 7 bases. CDR1 is LGHNA and CDR2 is YSLEER in the germline V gene. The trim removed 0 bases at V and 5 bases at J, leaving 9 bases unmatched. The CDR3 extends over 17 amino acids.

The CDR3 protein is CASSSPDRVEGYTF. The CDR3 nucleotides read TGTGCCAGCAGTTCACCGGACAGGGTGGAGGGCTACACCTTC. The chain is built from TRBV28 and TRBJ1-2, with TRBD1 matching 8 bases. J lost 8 bases, V lost 4 bases, and 9 bases had no gene match. This CDR3 comprises 14 residues. Germline-derived CDR1 and CDR2 are MDHEN and SYDVKM.